The 8 T cell receptor beta chains presented below share a single source sample, sequenced in a study of spatial heterogeneity in lung cancer (dated by TCRdb to about 2019). These TCRs' antigens remain unknown. General study outcomes and caveats: A correlation was observed between the number of expanded intratumoral alpha and beta TCRs and the tumor nonsynonymous mutation count.

Library generation was performed with 5' RACE. Sequencing relied on a NextSeq 500. The public reads were quality trimmed at Q25 with fastp and then assembled into clones with MiXCR by TCRdb, keeping productive beta chains. Entries that share a CDR3 protein sequence are merged under the most common genes and DNA. The sample records about 29,000 distinct CDR3 sequences, around 6.9% of which are singletons. The ten biggest clones cover approximately 23% of the sample. The label giving this sample's time point can be read as: sample taken at primary tumor resection. The starting material was lung tumor tissue, obtained at surgery. All receptors derive from a male donor with early-stage non-small cell lung cancer.

Ten or more counts support this clonotype. This sequence joins TRBV12-3 or TRBV12-4 and TRBJ2-1; TRBD2 agrees at 12 bases. This CDR3 is 18 amino acids long. After removal of 7 bases from V and 8 bases from J, the junction contained 18 bases not matched to a gene. CDR3 DNA: TGTGCCAGCACCCCTGGGGTCCTAGCGGGGGGGAATAGAGATGAGCAGTTCTTC. It specifies CASTPGVLAGGNRDEQFF.

The chain is built from TRBV7-9 and TRBJ2-3; tentatively, D is TRBD1 or TRBD2 (7 bases each). V was pared by 4 bases and J by 2 bases, with 22 bases between. Per the germline V gene, CDR1 is SEHNR and CDR2 is FQNEAQ (reference sequence). The CDR3 has 18 amino acids. Here the CDR3 DNA reads TGTGCCAGCAGCTCACGCCAGGGGGGAGGGGGATCCACAGATACGCAGTATTTT. It specifies CASSSRQGGGGSTDTQYF. The whole variable domain, remainder taken from reference TRBV7-9 and TRBJ2-3, is DTGVSQNPRHKITKRGQNVTFRCDPISEHNRLYWYRQTLGQGPEFLTYFQNEAQLEKSRLLSDRFSAERPKGSFSTLEIQRTEQGDSAMYLCASSSRQGGGGSTDTQYFGPGTRLTVL.

The genes are TRBV12-3 or TRBV12-4 and TRBJ1-1; unclear D gene. The CDR3 runs 13 residues. The V and J ends lost 3 bases and 4 bases respectively, with 9 bases between them. CDR3 loop: CASSFGDGTEAFF. CDR3 sequence (DNA): TGTGCCAGCAGTTTTGGGGATGGCACTGAAGCTTTCTTT.

In its sample, this clonotype was seen a few times. The V gene is TRBV29-1, the J gene TRBJ1-2, with TRBD1 matching 10 bases. Germline assignment: CDR1 SQVTM and CDR2 ANQGSEA. Trimming took 5 bases from V and 5 from J; bases not matched to a gene: 8. The CDR3 spans 14 residues. CDR3 DNA sequence: TGCAGCGTTATCAGGGACAGGGGAGGATATGGCTACACCTTC. Translating gives CSVIRDRGGYGYTF. The whole variable domain, filled in from reference TRBV29-1 and TRBJ1-2, reads SAVISQKPSRDICQRGTSLTIQCQVDSQVTMMFWYRQQPGQSLTLIATANQGSEATYESGFVIDKFPISRPNLTFSTLTVSNMSPEDSSIYLCSVIRDRGGYGYTFGSGTRLTVV.

This clonotype was seen ten or more times. The chain recombines TRBV12-3 or TRBV12-4 with TRBJ2-6; no definite D call. V lost 2 bases to trimming and J lost 0 bases, with 5 bases between them. This CDR3 has 15 residues. The CDR3 loop reads CASSLKSSGANVLTF. The CDR3 DNA follows: TGTGCCAGCAGTTTAAAAAGCTCTGGGGCCAACGTCCTGACTTTC.

This clonotype was detected ten times or more. The chain carries TRBV6-6 and TRBJ2-5; a possible D gene is TRBD1 (5 bases). The germline gives CDR1 MNHNY, CDR2 SVGAGI (reference sequence). V was trimmed by 2 bases and J by 5 bases, leaving 18 bases between them. The CDR3 consists of 16 residues. The CDR3 region is CASSYGYSRGLETQYF. CDR3 coding DNA: TGTGCCAGCAGTTACGGGTATTCTAGGGGTCTTGAGACCCAGTACTTC.

This clonotype was found many times. The chain combines TRBV20-1 with TRBJ2-2; D is possibly TRBD1 (7 bases). The CDR3 loop spans 14 amino acids. The ends were cut back, 6 bases at V and 6 bases at J, with 17 bases in the middle. Germline values: CDR1 DFQATT, CDR2 SNEGSKA (reference sequence). CDR3 coding DNA: TGCAGTGCGCCCACGCAGGGGGAGGCCGGGGAGCTGTTTTTT. This translates into CSAPTQGEAGELFF.

Ten or more counts support this clonotype. The chain employs TRBV20-1 and TRBJ2-7; no definite D call. CDR1 DFQATT and CDR2 SNEGSKA come from the germline V gene (reference sequence). The CDR3 totals 11 residues. V lost 6 bases to trimming and J lost 1 base, with 7 bases between them. The CDR3 coding sequence is TGCAGTGCCTCAGTGTCCTACGAGCAGTACTTC. This codes for CSASVSYEQYF.